The 6 T cell receptor beta chains below were found in one sample sequenced in a study of monozygotic twins with inflammatory bowel disease. Reanalyzing the 5' RACE reads, TCRdb keeps one entry per CDR3 protein, without DNA. Its listing shows about 450,000 distinct CDR3 sequences. Sequencing used blood. The source of these receptors is a human donor with ulcerative colitis or Crohn's disease, or a healthy co-twin of an affected twin (not recorded which).

The V call is TRBV20-1, the J call TRBJ2-3; the TRBD2 assignment by TCRdb is unverifiable without DNA. The CDR3 is 14 residues long. Per germline, CDR1 DFQATT and CDR2 SNEGSKA (reference sequence). This chain's CDR3 is CSAGSGRSTDTQYF.

This chain links TRBV29-1 with TRBJ2-1. Germline V gene sequence: CDR1 SQVTM, CDR2 ANQGSEA. CDR3 length equals 14 residues. The CDR3 region is CSVEDILALNEQFF.

The chain is built from TRBV7-2 and TRBJ2-2; TCRdb's D call, TRBD2, is unchecked because there is no DNA. The CDR3 totals 18 residues. CDR1 is SGHTA, CDR2 FQGNSA, per germline. The CDR3 sequence is CASRTSGGRPRLTGELFF.

The chain is built from TRBV12-3 or TRBV12-4 and TRBJ2-3. This CDR3 spans 16 amino acids. The CDR3 loop reads CASSLDGQTGTDTQYF.

This rearrangement joins TRBV4-1 to TRBJ1-5; TCRdb designates TRBD1, a call that cannot be tested without DNA. This CDR3 is built from 16 residues. The germline V gene encodes CDR1 MGHRA and CDR2 YSYEKL. The CDR3 loop is CASSQRQGKSNQPQHF.

V and J are TRBV4-3 and TRBJ1-1. Germline loops: CDR1 LGHNA, CDR2 YSLEER. The CDR3 is made up of 16 amino acids. CDR3 loop: CASSQARPHAYTEAFF.